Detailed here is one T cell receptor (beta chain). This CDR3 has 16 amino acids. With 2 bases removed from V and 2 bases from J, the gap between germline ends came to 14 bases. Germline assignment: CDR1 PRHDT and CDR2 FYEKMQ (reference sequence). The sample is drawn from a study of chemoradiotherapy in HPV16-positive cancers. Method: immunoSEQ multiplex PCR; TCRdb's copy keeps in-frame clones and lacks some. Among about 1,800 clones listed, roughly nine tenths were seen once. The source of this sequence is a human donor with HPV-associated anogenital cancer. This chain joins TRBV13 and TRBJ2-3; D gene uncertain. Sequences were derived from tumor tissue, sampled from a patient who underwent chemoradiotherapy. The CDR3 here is CASSLWGGEITDTQYF. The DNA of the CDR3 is TGTGCCAGCAGCTTATGGGGTGGCGAGATCACAGATACGCAGTATTTT. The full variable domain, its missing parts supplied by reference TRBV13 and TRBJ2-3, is AAGVIQSPRHLIKEKRETATLKCYPIPRHDTVYWYQQGPGQDPQFLISFYEKMQSDKGSIPDRFSAQQFSDYHSELNMSSLELGDSALYFCASSLWGGEITDTQYFGPGTRLTVL.